A single sample gave rise to the 16 T cell receptor beta chains below, sequenced in a study of OX40 agonist ivuxolimab in advanced cancers. Profiling relied on immunoSEQ multiplex PCR, and the TCRdb table lists in-frame clones only, not all of them. The sample includes roughly 33,000 clones, about 83% of them seen just once. This specimen consisted of CD4+ or CD8+ T cells sorted from blood, obtained in a trial of the OX40 agonist ivuxolimab. Receptor source: an adult with an advanced solid tumor such as melanoma, head and neck, liver or kidney cancer.

V and J are TRBV6-5 and TRBJ2-7, with a weak D call TRBD1 (5 bases). Germline V gene lookup returns CDR1 MNHEY and CDR2 SVGAGI. This CDR3 spans 12 amino acids. The V end was cut by 5 bases, the J end by 3 bases, with 8 bases between. The CDR3 loop is CASSPQGYEQYF. The CDR3 bases are TGTGCCAGCAGTCCCCAGGGCTACGAGCAGTACTTC.

The chain couples TRBV4-1 to TRBJ1-4; D is possibly TRBD1 (6 bases). Germline V lookup: CDR1 MGHRA, CDR2 YSYEKL. V lost 1 base and J lost 7, with 16 bases in between. This CDR3 region has 16 residues. In DNA form, the CDR3 reads TGCGCCAGCAGCCAAGGGGCGGGGGCTCAGGGTGAAAAACTGTTTTTT. This translates into CASSQGAGAQGEKLFF.

The chain combines TRBV28 with TRBJ1-4; D is uncertain. CDR1 and CDR2 from the germline V gene are MDHEN and SYDVKM. The CDR3 totals 12 residues. The CDR3 region has the DNA TGTGCAGCGTCCCCCAAAGGTGAAAAACTGTTTTTT. This encodes CAASPKGEKLFF.

The sample holds a few counts of this clone. The genes are TRBV9 and TRBJ1-5; D is possibly TRBD1 (6 bases). Germline CDR1 and CDR2: SGDLS and YYNGEE. The CDR3 spans 14 residues. Trimming shortened V by 5 bases and J by 6 bases, and 15 bases separated the two germline ends. The CDR3 bases are TGTGCCAGCAGGTCTTACAGGGCGTCTCAGCCCCAGCATTTT. This encodes CASRSYRASQPQHF.

The rearrangement uses TRBV6-6 and TRBJ1-2; D gene unclear. From germline, CDR1 is MNHNY and CDR2 SVGAGI (reference sequence). Trimming took off 8 bases at V and 0 bases at J, with 13 bases between the two ends. The CDR3 is 14 amino acids. Here the CDR3 reads CASRSPAANYGYTF. In DNA form, the CDR3 reads TGTGCCAGCCGCTCTCCGGCCGCTAACTATGGCTACACCTTC.

The chain uses TRBV28 and TRBJ2-7; D remains unclear. This CDR3 has 13 amino acids. Trimming removed 7 bases from V and 0 bases from J, with 10 bases in between. CDR1 and CDR2 from the germline V gene are MDHEN and SYDVKM. DNA of the CDR3: TGTGCCAGCACCACACCCGACTCCTACGAGCAGTACTTC. Translating it yields CASTTPDSYEQYF.

The genes are TRBV6-1 and TRBJ2-7; D unclear. Looked up from germline, CDR1 is MNHNS and CDR2 is SASEGT. This CDR3 region has 12 residues. Trimming took 5 bases from V and 2 from J, leaving 7 bases between them. CDR3 nucleotides: TGTGCCAGCAGTTCCCACACCTACGAGCAGTACTTC. Its translation is CASSSHTYEQYF.

The V and J genes are TRBV7-3 and TRBJ2-2, with a weak D call TRBD2 (6 bases). Trimming shortened V by 4 bases and J by 1 base, and 7 bases separated the two germline ends. The CDR3 is 14 amino acids. CDR1 is SGHTA, CDR2 FQGTGA, per germline. The CDR3 protein is CASSSGLNTGELFF. The CDR3 nucleotides read TGTGCCAGCAGCTCGGGACTGAACACCGGGGAGCTGTTTTTT.

The rearrangement joins TRBV6-5 to TRBJ2-5, with 10 bases aligning to TRBD2. There are 15 residues in the CDR3. Germline CDR1 is MNHEY and CDR2 is SVGAGI. The V segment lost 4 bases and the J segment 7 bases; nucleotides outside the gene matches: 9. CDR3 in amino acids: CASSSQSGGGRTQYF. CDR3 nucleotides: TGTGCCAGCAGTTCGCAAAGCGGGGGGGGCAGGACCCAGTACTTC.

V and J are TRBV6-5 and TRBJ1-1; D is perhaps TRBD1 (6 bases). The CDR3 runs to 14 residues. Trimming took 3 bases from V and 9 from J, leaving 17 bases between them. Germline values: CDR1 MNHEY, CDR2 SVGAGI. The DNA of the CDR3 is TGTGCCAGCAGTTATAGGGCAGGGGCCTTCAAAGCTTTCTTT. Its protein is CASSYRAGAFKAFF.

The CDR3 bases are TGTGCCAGCAGAGAGGGGGGAGGGGAACGTTCACCCCTCCACTTT. Protein product: CASREGGGERSPLHF. The V gene is TRBV6-4, the J gene TRBJ1-6; the D gene is possibly TRBD1 (6 bases). Germline V gene sequence: CDR1 MRHNA, CDR2 SNTAGT. Trimming cost V 6 bases and J 9 bases, with 18 bases left between them. The CDR3 extends over 15 amino acids.

This clone showed up just a few times. The chain has TRBV7-3 and TRBJ1-1; D is undetermined. Germline V CDR1 and CDR2: SGHTA, FQGTGA. The CDR3 sequence is 13 residues long. V lost 6 bases and J 2 bases, leaving 10 bases between the germline ends. In nucleotides, the CDR3 is TGTGCCAGCAGGGAGGACTTCAACACTGAAGCTTTCTTT. Translating gives CASREDFNTEAFF. The full variable domain, its missing parts supplied by reference TRBV7-3 and TRBJ1-1, is GAGVSQTPSNKVTEKGKYVELRCDPISGHTALYWYRQSLGQGPEFLIYFQGTGAADDSGLPNDRFFAVRPEGSVSTLKIQRTERGDSAVYLCASREDFNTEAFFGQGTRLTVV.

The V call is TRBV29-1, the J call TRBJ2-7; 10 nucleotides line up with TRBD2. Per the germline V gene, CDR1 is SQVTM and CDR2 is ANQGSEA. The V segment lost 6 bases and the J segment 7 bases; nucleotides outside the gene matches: 3. This CDR3 has 11 amino acids. The CDR3 nucleotides are TGCAGCGTAGCGGGAGGGAGGGAGCAGTACTTC. The encoded protein is CSVAGGREQYF.

The chain has TRBV2 and TRBJ1-1; D is unclear. The CDR3 runs to 11 residues. V was cut by 9 bases and J by 5 bases, with 10 bases left in between. Germline loops: CDR1 SNHLY, CDR2 FYNNEI. CDR3: CARGSGTEAFF. The CDR3 bases are TGTGCCAGGGGGTCGGGTACTGAAGCTTTCTTT.

The chain couples TRBV5-1 to TRBJ2-7, with unresolved D. V dropped 4 bases and J dropped 2 bases, with 16 bases sitting between them. The CDR3 has 15 amino acids. Germline lookup yields CDR1 SGHRS and CDR2 YFSETQ. CDR3 DNA sequence: TGCGCCAGCAGCCCTAGGACCTCCGGGCCCTACGAGCAGTACTTC. It yields the protein CASSPRTSGPYEQYF.

This clone appeared a single time. The V gene is TRBV15, the J gene TRBJ2-4; 7 nucleotides match TRBD1. Germline loops: CDR1 LNHNV, CDR2 YYDKDF (reference sequence). V was clipped by 1 base and J by 5 bases; unmatched bases: 14. The CDR3 has 18 amino acids. The CDR3, as DNA: TGTGCCACCAGCAGAGGGTTTAGTAGCGAGGGGGCGGAAAACATTCAGTACTTC. Translating it yields CATSRGFSSEGAENIQYF.